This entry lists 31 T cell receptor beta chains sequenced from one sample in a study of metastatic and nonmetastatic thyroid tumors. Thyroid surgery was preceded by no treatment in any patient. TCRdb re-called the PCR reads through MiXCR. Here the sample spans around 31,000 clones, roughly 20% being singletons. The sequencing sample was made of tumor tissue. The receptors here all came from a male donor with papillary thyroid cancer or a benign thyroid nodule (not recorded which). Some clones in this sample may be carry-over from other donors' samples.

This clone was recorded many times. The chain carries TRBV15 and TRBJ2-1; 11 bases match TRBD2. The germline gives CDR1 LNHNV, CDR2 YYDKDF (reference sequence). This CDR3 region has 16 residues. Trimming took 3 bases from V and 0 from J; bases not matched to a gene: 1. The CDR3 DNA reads TGTGCCACCAGCAGCGGGACTAGCGGCTCCTACAATGAGCAGTTCTTC. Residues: CATSSGTSGSYNEQFF.

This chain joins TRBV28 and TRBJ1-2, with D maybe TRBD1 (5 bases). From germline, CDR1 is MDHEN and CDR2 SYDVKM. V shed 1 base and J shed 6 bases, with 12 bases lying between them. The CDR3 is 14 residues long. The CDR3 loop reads CASSLLQGGDGYTF. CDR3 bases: TGTGCCAGCAGTTTATTGCAGGGAGGCGATGGCTACACCTTC.

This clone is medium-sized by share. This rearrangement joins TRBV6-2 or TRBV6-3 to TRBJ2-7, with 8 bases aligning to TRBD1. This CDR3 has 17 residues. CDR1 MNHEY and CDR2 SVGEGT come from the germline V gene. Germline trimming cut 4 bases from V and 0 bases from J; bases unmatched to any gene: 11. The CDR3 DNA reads TGTGCCAGCAGTTTCTCCAGGGGACAGGATATCTCCTACGAGCAGTACTTC. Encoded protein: CASSFSRGQDISYEQYF.

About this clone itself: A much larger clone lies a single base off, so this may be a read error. This chain's CDR3 is CASSQAYEQYF. The CDR3 DNA sequence: TGTGCCAGCAGCCAGGCTTACGAGCAGTACTTC. This rearrangement joins TRBV3-1 to TRBJ2-7, with D unresolved. The CDR3 sequence is 11 residues long. V lost 3 bases to trimming and J lost 4 bases, with 4 bases between them. The germline gives CDR1 LGHDT, CDR2 YNNKEL (reference sequence).

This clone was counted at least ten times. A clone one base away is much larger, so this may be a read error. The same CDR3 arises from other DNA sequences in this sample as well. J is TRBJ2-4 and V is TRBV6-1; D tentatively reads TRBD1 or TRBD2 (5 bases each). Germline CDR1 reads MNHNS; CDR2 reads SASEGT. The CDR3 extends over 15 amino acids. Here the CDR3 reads CARGYRRGAKNIQYF. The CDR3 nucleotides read TGTGCCAGGGGTTATCGGAGAGGGGCCAAGAACATTCAGTACTTC.

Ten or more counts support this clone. CDR3 residues: CASSRDHYGYTF. CDR3 in DNA: TGTGCCAGTAGTAGGGACCACTATGGCTACACCTTC. The chain carries TRBV19 and TRBJ1-2, with D possibly matching TRBD1 (5 bases). V lost 4 bases and J 3 bases, leaving 6 bases between the germline ends. The CDR3 is 12 amino acids. Per germline, CDR1 LNHDA and CDR2 SQIVND (reference sequence).

This CDR3 reads CAWSIGWVAGPYEQYF. The CDR3 DNA follows: TGTGCCTGGAGTATAGGGTGGGTAGCGGGCCCCTACGAGCAGTACTTC. The chain recombines TRBV30 with TRBJ2-7; 7 bases agree with TRBD2. CDR1 and CDR2 (germline): GTSNPN, SVGIG (reference sequence). Losses at the gene ends were 2 bases for V and 2 bases for J; bases not matched to a gene: 12. There are 16 residues in the CDR3.

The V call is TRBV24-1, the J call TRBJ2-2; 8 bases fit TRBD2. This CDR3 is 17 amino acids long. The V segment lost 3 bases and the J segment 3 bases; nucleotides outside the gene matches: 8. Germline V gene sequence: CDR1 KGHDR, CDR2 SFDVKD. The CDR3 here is CATSDPRGGVYTGELFF. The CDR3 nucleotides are TGTGCCACCAGTGATCCACGGGGGGGCGTATACACCGGGGAGCTGTTTTTT.

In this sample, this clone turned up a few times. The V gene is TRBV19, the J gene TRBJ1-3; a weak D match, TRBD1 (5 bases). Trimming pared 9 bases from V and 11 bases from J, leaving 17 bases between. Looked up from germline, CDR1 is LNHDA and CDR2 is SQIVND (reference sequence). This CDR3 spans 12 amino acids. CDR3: CASSKKGAPIYF. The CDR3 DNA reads TGTGCCAGCTCGAAGAAAGGGGCCCCCATATATTTT.

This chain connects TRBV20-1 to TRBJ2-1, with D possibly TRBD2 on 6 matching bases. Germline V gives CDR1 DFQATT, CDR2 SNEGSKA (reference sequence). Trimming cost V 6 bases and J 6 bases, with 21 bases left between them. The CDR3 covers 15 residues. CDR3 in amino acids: CSAPPAGRGPNEQFF. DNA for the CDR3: TGCAGTGCCCCTCCGGCGGGGCGTGGGCCCAATGAGCAGTTCTTC.

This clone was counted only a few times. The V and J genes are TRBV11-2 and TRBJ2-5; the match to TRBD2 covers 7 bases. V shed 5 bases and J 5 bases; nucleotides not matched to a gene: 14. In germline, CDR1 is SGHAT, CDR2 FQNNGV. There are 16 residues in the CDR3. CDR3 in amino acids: CASSPRRGLGGETQYF. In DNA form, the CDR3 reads TGTGCCAGCAGCCCGCGTCGTGGTTTGGGGGGGGAGACCCAGTACTTC.

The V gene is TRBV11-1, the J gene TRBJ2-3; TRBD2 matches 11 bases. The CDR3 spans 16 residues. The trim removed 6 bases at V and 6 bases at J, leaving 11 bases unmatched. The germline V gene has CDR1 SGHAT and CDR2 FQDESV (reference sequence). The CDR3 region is CASRATSGGPFDTQYF. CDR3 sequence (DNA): TGTGCCAGCAGGGCAACTAGCGGGGGTCCCTTTGATACGCAGTATTTT.

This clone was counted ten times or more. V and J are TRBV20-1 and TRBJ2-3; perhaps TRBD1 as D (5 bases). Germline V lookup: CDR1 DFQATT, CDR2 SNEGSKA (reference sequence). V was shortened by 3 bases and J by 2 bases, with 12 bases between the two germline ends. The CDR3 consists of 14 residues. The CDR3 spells CSASVSGPTDTQYF. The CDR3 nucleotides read TGCAGTGCTAGTGTTTCAGGGCCCACAGATACGCAGTATTTT.

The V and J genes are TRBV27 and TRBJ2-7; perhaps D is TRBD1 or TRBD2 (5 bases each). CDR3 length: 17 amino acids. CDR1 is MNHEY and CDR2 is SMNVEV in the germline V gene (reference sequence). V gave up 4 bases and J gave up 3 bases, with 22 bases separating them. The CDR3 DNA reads TGTGCCAGCAGTTCGGACGTTGGGGGAAATGGGGTCTACGAGCAGTACTTC. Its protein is CASSSDVGGNGVYEQYF.

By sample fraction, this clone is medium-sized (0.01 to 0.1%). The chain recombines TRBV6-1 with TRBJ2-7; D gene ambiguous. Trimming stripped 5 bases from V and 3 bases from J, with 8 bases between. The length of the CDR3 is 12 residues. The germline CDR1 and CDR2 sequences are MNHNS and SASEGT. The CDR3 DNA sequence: TGTGCCAGCAGTCCAACCTTCTACGAGCAGTACTTC. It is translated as CASSPTFYEQYF.

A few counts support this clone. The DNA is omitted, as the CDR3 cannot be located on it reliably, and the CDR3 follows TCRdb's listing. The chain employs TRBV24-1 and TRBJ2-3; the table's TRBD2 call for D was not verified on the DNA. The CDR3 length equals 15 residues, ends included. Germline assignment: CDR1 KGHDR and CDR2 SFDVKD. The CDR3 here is CATSDFRGGTDTQCF.

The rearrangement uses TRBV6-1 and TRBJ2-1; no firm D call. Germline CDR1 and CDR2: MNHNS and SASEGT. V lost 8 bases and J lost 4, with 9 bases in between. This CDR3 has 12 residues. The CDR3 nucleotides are TGTGCCAGCCGAAAGTCGTACAATGAGCAGTTCTTC. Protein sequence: CASRKSYNEQFF.

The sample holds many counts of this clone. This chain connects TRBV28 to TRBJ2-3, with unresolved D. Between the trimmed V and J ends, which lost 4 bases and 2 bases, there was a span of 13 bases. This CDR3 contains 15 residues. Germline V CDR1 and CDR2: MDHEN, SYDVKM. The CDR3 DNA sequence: TGTGCCAGCAGTTCAGTGTTCGGATTCACAGATACGCAGTATTTT. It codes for CASSSVFGFTDTQYF.

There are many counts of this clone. Here the CDR3 reads CASSLEKQGASGMGTQYF. In nucleotides, the CDR3 is TGCGCCAGCAGCCTAGAAAAGCAGGGGGCTAGCGGGATGGGTACGCAGTATTTT. The V and J genes are TRBV4-1 and TRBJ2-3; tentatively, D is TRBD2 (9 bases). The length of the CDR3 is 18 residues. Germline V CDR1 and CDR2: MGHRA, YSYEKL. V was pared by 4 bases and J by 8 bases, with 28 bases between.

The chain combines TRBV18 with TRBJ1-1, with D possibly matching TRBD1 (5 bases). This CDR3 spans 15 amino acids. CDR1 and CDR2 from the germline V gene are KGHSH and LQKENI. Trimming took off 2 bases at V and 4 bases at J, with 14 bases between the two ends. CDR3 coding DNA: TGTGCCAGCTCACCAGGGGGTGCCAGGACCACTGAAGCTTTCTTT. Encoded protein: CASSPGGARTTEAFF. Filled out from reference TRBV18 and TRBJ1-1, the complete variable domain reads NAGVMQNPRHLVRRRGQEARLRCSPMKGHSHVYWYRQLPEEGLKFMVYLQKENIIDESGMPKERFSAEFPKEGPSILRIQQVVRGDSAAYFCASSPGGARTTEAFFGQGTRLTVV.

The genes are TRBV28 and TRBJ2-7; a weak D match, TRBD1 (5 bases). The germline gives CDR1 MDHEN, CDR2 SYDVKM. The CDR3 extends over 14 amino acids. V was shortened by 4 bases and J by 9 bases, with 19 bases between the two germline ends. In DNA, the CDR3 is TGTGCCAGCAGTTCTCCTGCCCAGGGTGAGGTGCAGTACTTC. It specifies CASSSPAQGEVQYF.

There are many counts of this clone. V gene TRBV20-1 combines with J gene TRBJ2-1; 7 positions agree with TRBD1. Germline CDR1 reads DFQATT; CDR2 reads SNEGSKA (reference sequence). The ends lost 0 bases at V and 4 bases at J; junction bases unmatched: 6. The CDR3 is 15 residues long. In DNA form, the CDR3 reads TGCAGTGCTAGAGAACCGGGACAGTTTTACAATGAGCAGTTCTTC. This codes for CSAREPGQFYNEQFF.

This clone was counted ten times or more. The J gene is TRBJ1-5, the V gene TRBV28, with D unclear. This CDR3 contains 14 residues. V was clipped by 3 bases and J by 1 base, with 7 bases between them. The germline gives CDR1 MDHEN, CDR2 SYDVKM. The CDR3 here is CASSFLSSNQPQHF. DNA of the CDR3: TGTGCCAGCAGTTTTCTTTCGAGCAATCAGCCCCAGCATTTT.

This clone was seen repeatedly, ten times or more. CDR3 protein: CASSVGIADTQYF. As DNA, the CDR3 is TGCGCCAGCAGCGTTGGTATCGCAGATACGCAGTATTTT. The chain recombines TRBV5-1 with TRBJ2-3, with D unclear. This CDR3 has 13 amino acids. V was cut by 4 bases and J by 4 bases, with 10 bases left in between. Germline lookup yields CDR1 SGHRS and CDR2 YFSETQ.

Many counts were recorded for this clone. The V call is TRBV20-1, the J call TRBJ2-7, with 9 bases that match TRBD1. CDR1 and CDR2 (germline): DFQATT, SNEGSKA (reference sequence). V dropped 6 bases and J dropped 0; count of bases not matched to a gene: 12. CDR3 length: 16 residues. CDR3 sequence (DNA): TGCAGTGCCCAAGACAGGGGGAGGTCAAGCTCCTACGAGCAGTACTTC. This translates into CSAQDRGRSSSYEQYF.

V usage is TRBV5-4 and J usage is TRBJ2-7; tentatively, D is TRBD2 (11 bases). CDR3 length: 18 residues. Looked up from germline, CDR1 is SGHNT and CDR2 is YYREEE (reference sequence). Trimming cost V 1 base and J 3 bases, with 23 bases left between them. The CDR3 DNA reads TGTGCCAGCAGCTTGCTAGCGGACAGGGGGACTAGCGGCTACGAGCAGTACTTC. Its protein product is CASSLLADRGTSGYEQYF.

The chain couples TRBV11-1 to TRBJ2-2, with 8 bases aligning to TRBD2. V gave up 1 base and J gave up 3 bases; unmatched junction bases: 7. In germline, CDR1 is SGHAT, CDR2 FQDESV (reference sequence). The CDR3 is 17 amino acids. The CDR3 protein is CASSLETSGGYTGELFF. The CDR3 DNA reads TGTGCCAGCAGCTTAGAGACCAGCGGGGGCTACACCGGGGAGCTGTTTTTT.

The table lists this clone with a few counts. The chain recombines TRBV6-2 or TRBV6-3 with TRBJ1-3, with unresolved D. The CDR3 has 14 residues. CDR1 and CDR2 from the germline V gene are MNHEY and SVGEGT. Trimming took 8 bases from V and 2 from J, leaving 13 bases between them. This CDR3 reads CASGSSKAGNTIYF. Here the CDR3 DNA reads TGTGCCAGCGGATCCTCGAAGGCTGGAAACACCATATATTTT.

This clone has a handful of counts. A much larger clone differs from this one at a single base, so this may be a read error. This CDR3 reads CGTGDKNIQYF. Written as DNA, the CDR3 is TGTGGGACAGGGGACAAAAACATTCAGTACTTC. The chain recombines TRBV6-2 or TRBV6-3 with TRBJ2-4, with 9 bases that match TRBD1. Per germline, CDR1 MNHEY and CDR2 SVGEGT. This CDR3 is 11 amino acids long.

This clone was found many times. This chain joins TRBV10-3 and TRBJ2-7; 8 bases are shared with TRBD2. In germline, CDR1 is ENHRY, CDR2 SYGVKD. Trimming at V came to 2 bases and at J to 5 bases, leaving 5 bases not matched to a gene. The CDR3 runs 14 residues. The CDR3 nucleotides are TGTGCCATCAGTGAGCCGGGACTAGTGGACGAGCAGTACTTC. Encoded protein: CAISEPGLVDEQYF.

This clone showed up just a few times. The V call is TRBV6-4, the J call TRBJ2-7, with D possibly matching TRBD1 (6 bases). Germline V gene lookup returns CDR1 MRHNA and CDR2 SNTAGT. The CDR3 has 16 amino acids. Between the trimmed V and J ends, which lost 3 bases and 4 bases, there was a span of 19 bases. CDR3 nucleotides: TGTGCCAGCAGTGAAAAGGACAGTCCGGACCCGTACGAGCAGTACTTC. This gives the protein CASSEKDSPDPYEQYF.